This TCR beta chain was identified in a study of control samples from healthy donors and cancer patients. CDR3 length: 12 residues. Trimming left V 4 bases short and J 11 bases short, with 14 bases between. Profiling relied on immunoSEQ multiplex PCR, and the TCRdb table lists in-frame clones only, not all of them. The data show about 130,000 clones, approximately 90% seen once. The chain recombines TRBV12-3 or TRBV12-4 with TRBJ2-5; D is undetermined. The sample was blood. This sequence was found in a young man in good health. CDR3 region: CASSSSLDLQYF. The CDR3 DNA reads TGTGCCAGCAGTTCCTCGCTGGATCTACAGTACTTC.